This T cell receptor beta chain comes out of a study of shared clonotypes between healthy human individuals. Study observations and caveats: An effect of sequencing depth on clonotype sharing among donors was expected.

Several immunoSEQ plates received, in even portions, the genomic DNA of each subset. Using immunoSEQ multiplex PCR, the repertoire was profiled, and TCRdb retains in-frame clones only, with some absent. In the table there are about 490,000 clones, 65% to 85% of which are singletons. Germline CDR1 reads MDHEN; CDR2 reads SYDVKM. The length of the CDR3 is 15 residues. Trimming removed 1 base at V and 4 bases at J, with 12 bases between. Each of the donors was a healthy adult who was HIV-negative and had not had a recent acute infection or vaccination. In the case of this clone: The antigen remains undetermined.

The receptor was isolated from a woman aged 35 to 49 in good health. Some clones in this sample may be carry-over from other donors' samples. This rearrangement joins TRBV28 to TRBJ2-3, with TRBD2 as a possible D gene (5 bases). Sample: PBMCs. The CDR3 nucleotides read TGTGCCAGCAGTTTATCGGGGAGTGGAGCAGATACGCAGTATTTT. This translates into CASSLSGSGADTQYF.